The TCR beta chain under discussion was sequenced for a study of shared clonotypes between healthy human individuals. Study summary: Per donor, CD8 memory used one plate, CD8 naive used two, CD4 memory used three and CD4 naive used three. Overall study findings and caveats: The four-donor shared clonotypes exceeded non-shared clonotypes in generation probability, with non-shared ones scoring lower. The naive CD4 repertoires of four donors were compared, and approximately 5% of clonotypes were shared.

Authors' processing steps: With immunoSEQ giving junction-only sequences and no quality scores, filtering differed. Here immunoSEQ multiplex PCR was the method, and the copy in TCRdb shows in-frame clones only, minus some. V and J calls and clone size are as listed in that table; D and trimming were resolved from the DNA. The sample has 1 million to 1.3 million clones; about 80% are singletons. As concerns this clone: Its specificity is unknown.

Losses at the gene ends were 5 bases for V and 3 bases for J; bases not matched to a gene: 6. CDR1 and CDR2 from the germline V gene are LGHNA and YSLEER. The CDR3 has 14 amino acids. Sample: memory CD4+ T cells from PBMCs. The subset is: CD45RA-negative fraction. V usage is TRBV4-3 and J usage is TRBJ1-2; the match to TRBD1 covers 7 bases. The sequence was collected from a man aged 18-30 years in good health. Some clones in this sample may be carry-over from other donors' samples. CDR3 nucleotides: TGCGCCAGCAGCGATAACACAGGGGACTATGGCTACACCTTC. Translation: CASSDNTGDYGYTF.